This T cell receptor (beta chain) originates from a study of shared clonotypes between healthy human individuals. Study-level results: Estimated clonotype richness was generally higher in naive than memory subsets.

Concerning this clone itself: What it binds is unknown.

The V gene end was trimmed by 3 bases and the J gene end by 5 bases; junction bases not matched to a gene: 8. Germline CDR1 and CDR2: LGHNA and YSLEER. The CDR3 sequence is 16 residues long. The table came from immunoSEQ multiplex PCR; TCRdb's copy has only in-frame clones and leaves some out. The repertoire holds around 2.1 million clones, with roughly 91% as singletons. CD8 cells regarded as naive lacked CD45RO, were positively chosen for CCR7, and omitted terminally differentiated effector memory CD45RA+ cells. The TCR was taken from a man between 18 and 35 years old in good health. Some clones in this sample may be carry-over from other donors' samples. The genes are TRBV4-3 and TRBJ2-1; TRBD2 aligns across 9 bases. Material for sequencing was naive CD8+ T cells from PBMCs. In DNA, the CDR3 is TGCGCCAGCAGCCAGGAAATAGCGGGGGAAGACAATGAGCAGTTCTTC. It yields the protein CASSQEIAGEDNEQFF.